Here is one T cell receptor beta chain with its context. Its antigen remains undetermined. Per-base quality was not reported, and no clone a single base away is much larger than it. The data were obtained in a study of cytomegalovirus exposure and HLA in healthy donors (dated by TCRdb to the late 2010s). With regard to the full study: An earlier analysis of some 500 of the donors reported 250 to 350 Gb of sequence data and around 110 million unique TCR beta sequences from about 200 million T cells. Roughly five DR-DQ haplotypes were handled as single units for association and clustering, since linkage in the cohort was strong. Genome-wide SNP genotypes for about three fifths of the 666 donors were used in a later genetic analysis, which treated that subset as a discovery cohort. Typing coverage varied by locus: about 620-640 donors for A, B, C, DRB1 and DQB1; roughly 510 for DQA1; approximately 570 for DPA1; approximately 450 for DPB1. All discovery cohort repertoires had been generated on a single sequencing platform. Among the approximately 400 genotyped donors, 75% to 90% belonged to the genetic ancestry cluster associated with self-reported Caucasian donors. A later analysis re-analyzed previously published TCR beta repertoires from 600 to 850 donors and added high-resolution HLA genotyping to study TCR occurrence patterns. Both class I and class II loci were covered by HLA typing, at four-digit resolution. Among over 350 genotyped donors of the cohort, an average of around 240,000 unique TCR beta nucleotide sequences were sequenced per donor, roughly 18% of them non-productive. The study used immunosequencing to profile the T cell repertoires of several hundred subjects and linked those repertoires to cytomegalovirus serostatus. Rather than drawing on any new phenotypic data, the later analysis identified candidate immune exposures from TCR beta sequences and the way those sequences occurred across donors. Roughly 320 gigabases of sequencing data and approximately 91 million unique TCR sequences made up an early release that covered over 550 HLA-typed donors. To predict cytomegalovirus infection status, the study combined high-throughput TCR immunosequencing, statistical association of individual TCRs with disease status, and machine learning. Along with the roughly 700-subject first cohort, a separate validation cohort of approximately 110 different subjects was used. The aim of the study was to test whether cataloging public T cell receptors could identify signatures of past pathogen exposure. In an earlier analysis of 587 of the donors, high-throughput TCR beta sequencing was used to judge whether each TCR beta V gene segment behaved as functional or pseudogenic. Donor age, sex, ethnicity and CMV serostatus were compiled alongside the repertoire data.

The cohort consisted of fewer than 700 healthy bone marrow donors. All cohort members were sampled while nominally healthy, although unrecorded immune exposures were likely present. The donor was CMV seronegative and was included in the group of a few hundred seronegative cohort members. Every donor gave a peripheral blood sample, and the peripheral blood mononuclear cells from that sample were used for TCR beta sequencing. Genomic DNA extraction from the blood cell samples was performed with the Qiagen DNeasy Blood Extraction Kit. Study-wide conclusions, independent of this receptor: Most TCR sequences were seen in very few donors, while some public TCRs were found in many individuals. Presence/absence analyses assumed roughly uniform sequencing depth across donors, an assumption that may not hold. Specific HLA alleles were associated with over 15,000 TCR beta sequences at a false discovery rate of 0.05 in a later analysis. Because the 87-base-pair reads could not distinguish some IMGT-functional V segments, including TRBV6-2 and TRBV6-3, those segments were excluded. The study listed 170 or so TCR beta chains as associated with cytomegalovirus. Assigning TCR associations to individual alleles was difficult when HLA alleles, especially DR and DQ, strongly co-occurred. In an earlier analysis of 450 to 750 of the donors, most TCR beta V segments appeared in productive rearrangements about 87% or about 30% of the time, broadly matching IMGT annotations. In a later analysis, several top co-occurrence clusters were reported to appear linked to parvovirus B19, influenza, CMV and Epstein-Barr virus. A later analysis found that TCR association rates varied across HLA loci, with DRB1 alleles showing the most associated TCRs and HLA-C alleles the fewest. Immune exposure information for the cohort was limited to CMV serostatus. In a later genetic analysis, fewer N-insertions in productive TCRs were reported among donors in an Asian-associated ancestry cluster than the roughly 640-donor mean. An association between a missense DCLRE1C variant and V-gene and J-gene trimming of TCR beta chains was found in a later genetic analysis and replicated in an independent cohort. Cytomegalovirus status was reported to be diagnosed by the classifier with high specificity and sensitivity in both the original and validation cohorts. The authors suggested that the approach could potentially be generalized to other disease states and immunological phenotypes. The sequencing pipeline was judged likely to have produced a cluster of highly shared sequence variants as a technical artifact. A further reported finding was that TCR beta sequences accurately predicted the HLA-A and HLA-B alleles for most subjects in the first cohort. A later analysis found that HLA-associated TCR beta chains were more clonally expanded and had lower generation probabilities than equally common non-associated chains. In a later analysis, most CMV-associated TCR beta chains were found to appear HLA-restricted, with HLA associations seemingly driven largely by CMV exposure. Three of the identified cytomegalovirus-associated TCR beta chains were confirmed in vitro to be specific for cytomegalovirus antigens. This cohort had only TCR beta chains sequenced, and the lack of alpha or paired-chain data limited which features could be detected. Correlated functional status among segregating V segments might be attributable to linkage disequilibrium, but an unknown experimental factor could not be ruled out. Seventeen rarely observed V segments, including chromosome 9 orphons, were excluded from the earlier analysis of a few hundred of the donors because counts were too low. Because some donors lacked HLA typing at each locus, the association tests relied only on the typed subset.

Deletion took 5 bases off V and 3 bases off J, with a span of 16 bases between the germline ends. The CDR3 runs 15 residues from the cysteine to the phenylalanine. Only CDR3 DNA is held: 45 bases, read in frame from base 1. Taken from the germline V gene, the CDR1 and CDR2 loops are SGHTA and FQGNSA. Library preparation was by the immunoSEQ multiplex PCR assay. A mixture of 60 forward primers for TCR Vbeta segments and 13 reverse primers for TCR Jbeta segments was used in the multiplex PCR. The CDR3 region of rearranged TCR beta genes was amplified from genomic DNA with a multiplex PCR assay. The amplified TCR beta libraries were sequenced on the Illumina HiSeq System as 87-base-pair reads. Under the source paper's analysis protocol: Across the 600 to 700 repertoires, a later analysis counted roughly 77 million unique TCR beta chains, around 11 million of which were shared by at least two donors. To remove PCR and sequencing errors, raw reads were error-corrected and collapsed into unique sequences using a nearest-neighbor algorithm that merged closely related sequences. Alignment of CDR3 sequences to IMGT reference sequences was used to assign V, D and J gene segments. For a sequence to be retained, at least a six-nucleotide match to both a V gene segment and a J gene segment was required. A rearrangement was called productive if the CDR3 had no stop codons and remained in frame with V and J, and every other rearrangement was called non-productive. CDR3 was defined by IMGT convention, running from the second conserved V-encoded cysteine to the conserved J-encoded phenylalanine. The earlier analysis of about 530 of the donors excluded any sequence lacking an unambiguous match to a single V gene segment. In an earlier analysis of 587 of the donors, V segments were called functional above 56.7% productive rearrangements and were called segregating when the between-donor standard deviation exceeded 5%. A statistical classification framework was built for diagnosing cytomegalovirus status from the catalog of TCR beta chain sequences. In a later analysis, V and J genes were assigned by comparing TCR nucleotide sequences against IMGT/GENE-DB human TR gene sequences. Using the TCRdist pipeline, a later analysis assigned CDR3 sequences along with most-parsimonious VDJ recombination scenarios. In a later analysis, each TCR beta chain was defined by its CDR3 amino acid sequence together with its V-gene family, and reads lacking a unique V-gene family were excluded. A later analysis removed several hundred highly shared, low-generation-probability nucleotide sequences to deal with suspected cross-contamination and a sequencing artifact. In a later analysis, a clonal expansion index was calculated for each public chain from normalized within-repertoire ranks of inferred template counts. In a later analysis, generation probabilities were computed using a VDJ recombination model fitted to out-of-frame rearrangements, and the results were checked against IGoR. A later analysis scored TCR-TCR, TCR-HLA and TCR-CMV co-occurrence with hypergeometric tests, applying a repertoire-size bias correction to TCR pairs. In a later analysis, false discovery rates were estimated by permuting HLA or CMV assignments 20 times. A later analysis grouped co-occurring TCRs with DBSCAN, adding TCRdist sequence similarity when clustering within HLA-allele-positive subsets. Repertoires with fewer than 30,000 or more than 120,000 public chains, plus five repertoires with anomalous nucleotide sharing, were excluded from co-occurrence clustering. The source is immuneACCESS, and TCRdb retained only in-frame sequences with V and J called. Part of the clones is not carried over; for the studies checked, unresolved V genes explain less than half of this, and the remainder is unexplained. V and J calls and clone size are given by that table; D and trimming were obtained from the DNA. The sample profile shows 170,000 or so clones; around 83% of them were found once. The biggest ten clones account for roughly 1.5% of the sample.

The sequence is built from TRBV7-2 and TRBJ1-1, with no reliable assignment of the D segment. The receptor's source is a man aged 50 or older in good health and CMV-seronegative. The material sequenced was PBMCs. The DNA sequence reads TGTGCCAGCAGCCCCATGGTCCAGGCTCACACTGAAGCTTTCTTT. Its protein reads: CASSPMVQAHTEAFF. Joined to the reference TRBV7-2 and TRBJ1-1 proteins, this CDR3 gives the full variable domain: GAGVSQSPSNKVTEKGKDVELRCDPISGHTALYWYRQSLGQGLEFLIYFQGNSAPDKSGLPSDRFSAERTGGSVSTLTIQRTQQEDSAVYLCASSPMVQAHTEAFFGQGTRLTVV.